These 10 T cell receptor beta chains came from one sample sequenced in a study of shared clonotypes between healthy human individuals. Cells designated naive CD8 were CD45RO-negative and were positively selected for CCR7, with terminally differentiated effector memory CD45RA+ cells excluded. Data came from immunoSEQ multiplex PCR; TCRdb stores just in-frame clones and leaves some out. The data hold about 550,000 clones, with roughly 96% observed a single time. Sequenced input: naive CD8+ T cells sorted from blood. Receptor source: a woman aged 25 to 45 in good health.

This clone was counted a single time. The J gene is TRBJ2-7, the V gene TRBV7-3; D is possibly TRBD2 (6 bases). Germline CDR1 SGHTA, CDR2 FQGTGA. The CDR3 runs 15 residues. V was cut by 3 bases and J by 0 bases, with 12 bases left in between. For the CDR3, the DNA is TGTGCCAGCAGCTTTCGACGGGAGTGCTCCTACGAGCAGTACTTC. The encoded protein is CASSFRRECSYEQYF.

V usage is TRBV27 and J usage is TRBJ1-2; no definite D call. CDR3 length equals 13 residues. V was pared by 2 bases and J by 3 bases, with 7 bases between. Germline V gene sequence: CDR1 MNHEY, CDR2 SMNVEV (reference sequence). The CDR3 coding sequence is TGTGCCAGCAGTTTACGGGGTCACTATGGCTACACCTTC. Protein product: CASSLRGHYGYTF.

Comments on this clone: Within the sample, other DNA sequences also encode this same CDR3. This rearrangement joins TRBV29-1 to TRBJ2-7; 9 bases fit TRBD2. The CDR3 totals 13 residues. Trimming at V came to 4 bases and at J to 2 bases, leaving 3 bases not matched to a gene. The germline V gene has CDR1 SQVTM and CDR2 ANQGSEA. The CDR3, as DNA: TGCAGCGTTGCCGCGGGAGGGCCCTACGAGCAGTACTTC. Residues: CSVAAGGPYEQYF.

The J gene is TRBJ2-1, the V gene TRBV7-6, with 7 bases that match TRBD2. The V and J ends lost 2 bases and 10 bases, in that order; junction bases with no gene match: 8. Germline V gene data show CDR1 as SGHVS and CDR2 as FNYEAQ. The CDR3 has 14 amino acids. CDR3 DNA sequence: TGTGCCAGCAGCTTACGGGCGGGAGTAGGGGAGCAGTTCTTC. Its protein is CASSLRAGVGEQFF.

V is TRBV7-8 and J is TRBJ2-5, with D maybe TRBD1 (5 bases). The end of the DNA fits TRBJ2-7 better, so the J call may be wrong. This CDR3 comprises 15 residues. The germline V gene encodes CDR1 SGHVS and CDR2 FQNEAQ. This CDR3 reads CASSSVVGQVYEQYF. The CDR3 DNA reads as TGTGCCAGCAGCTCGGTGGTGGGGCAAGTCTACGAGCAGTACTTC.

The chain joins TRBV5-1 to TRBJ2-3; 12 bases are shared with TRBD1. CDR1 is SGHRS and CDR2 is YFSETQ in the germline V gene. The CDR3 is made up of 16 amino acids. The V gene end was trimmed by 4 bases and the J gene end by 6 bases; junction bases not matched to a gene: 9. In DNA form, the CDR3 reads TGCGCCAGCAGCCCGAGCGGGACAGGGGGCCCGGATACGCAGTATTTT. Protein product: CASSPSGTGGPDTQYF.

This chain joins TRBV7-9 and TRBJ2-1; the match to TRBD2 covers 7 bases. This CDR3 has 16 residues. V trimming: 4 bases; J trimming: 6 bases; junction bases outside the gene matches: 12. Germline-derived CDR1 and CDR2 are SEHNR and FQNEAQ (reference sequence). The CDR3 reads CASSSRAAGERNEQFF. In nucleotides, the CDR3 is TGTGCCAGCAGCTCCCGGGCGGCGGGGGAGCGCAATGAGCAGTTCTTC.

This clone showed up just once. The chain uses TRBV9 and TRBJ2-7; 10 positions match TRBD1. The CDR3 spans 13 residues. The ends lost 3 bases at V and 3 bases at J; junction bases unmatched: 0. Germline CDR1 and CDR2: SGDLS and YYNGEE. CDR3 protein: CASSGDRGYEQYF. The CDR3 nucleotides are TGTGCCAGCAGCGGGGACAGGGGCTACGAGCAGTACTTC.

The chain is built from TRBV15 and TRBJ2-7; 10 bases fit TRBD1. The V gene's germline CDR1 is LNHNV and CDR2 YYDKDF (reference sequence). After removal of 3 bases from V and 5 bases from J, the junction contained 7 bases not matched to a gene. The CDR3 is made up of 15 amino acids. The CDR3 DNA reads TGTGCCACCAGCAGGCCGGGACAGGGGATTCACGAGCAGTACTTC. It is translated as CATSRPGQGIHEQYF.

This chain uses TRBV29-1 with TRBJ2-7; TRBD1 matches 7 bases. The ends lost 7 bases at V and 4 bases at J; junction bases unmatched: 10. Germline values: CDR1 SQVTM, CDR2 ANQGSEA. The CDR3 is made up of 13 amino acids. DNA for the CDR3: TGCAGCGCCGAGGGGGCAGGCTATTACGAGCAGTACTTC. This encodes CSAEGAGYYEQYF.